The table lists the clone carrying this TCR beta chain with many counts. This record belongs to a study of low-dose radiotherapy and immunotherapy resistance in tumors. Study-wide background: Daily intake of oral aspirin 300 mg by patients lasted four cycles and began on cycle 1 day 1.

TRAV- and TRBV-specific primers were used for first-strand cDNA, which covered alpha and beta chains. The authors amplified TCRs for about 18 PCR cycles with a constant-region primer and a V-primer adapter. The authors amplified isolated mRNA by in vitro transcription. TCRdb used MiXCR to reprocess the reads, holding one entry per CDR3 protein. The table has 59,000 or so distinct CDR3 sequences, roughly 29% seen once. Time point: before trial treatment. CDR1 is MNHEY and CDR2 is SVGAGI in the germline V gene. CDR3 length: 14 residues. V gave up 8 bases and J gave up 6 bases; unmatched junction bases: 11.

This chain connects TRBV6-5 to TRBJ1-1; 8 nucleotides line up with TRBD1. Sequencing used PBMCs, obtained before treatment. The source of this sequence is a male donor with rectosigmoid adenocarcinoma. CDR3 residues: CASGPGTGRSEAFF. In DNA, the CDR3 is TGTGCCAGCGGGCCCGGGACAGGTCGCTCTGAAGCTTTCTTT.